This T cell receptor (beta chain) was sequenced for a study of blood T cell repertoires in COVID-19. Looking at the study overall: From the United States, Italy and Spain came samples of acute and convalescent COVID-19. From T cells, B-cell-depleted T cells, or PBMCs came the material, which was cDNA or gDNA.

Authors' data handling: Reference gene primer amplification in the assay estimated nucleated cell counts. Produced via immunoSEQ multiplex PCR; TCRdb's table is partial and in-frame only. The V and J calls and clone size come from that table; D and trimming were worked out from the DNA. The data show roughly 82,000 clones, with around four fifths seen just once and over 15% held by the top ten. This CDR3 contains 12 residues. CDR1 and CDR2 (germline): SGHTA, FQGNSA. Trimming left V 5 bases short and J 1 base short, with 5 bases between. Sequencing used peripheral blood. The chain recombines TRBV7-2 with TRBJ1-1, with unresolved D. The origin of this receptor is a woman aged 55-69 years with acute or convalescent COVID-19. Here the CDR3 DNA reads TGTGCCAGCAGCCTCTCGAACACTGAAGCTTTCTTT. Protein product: CASSLSNTEAFF.